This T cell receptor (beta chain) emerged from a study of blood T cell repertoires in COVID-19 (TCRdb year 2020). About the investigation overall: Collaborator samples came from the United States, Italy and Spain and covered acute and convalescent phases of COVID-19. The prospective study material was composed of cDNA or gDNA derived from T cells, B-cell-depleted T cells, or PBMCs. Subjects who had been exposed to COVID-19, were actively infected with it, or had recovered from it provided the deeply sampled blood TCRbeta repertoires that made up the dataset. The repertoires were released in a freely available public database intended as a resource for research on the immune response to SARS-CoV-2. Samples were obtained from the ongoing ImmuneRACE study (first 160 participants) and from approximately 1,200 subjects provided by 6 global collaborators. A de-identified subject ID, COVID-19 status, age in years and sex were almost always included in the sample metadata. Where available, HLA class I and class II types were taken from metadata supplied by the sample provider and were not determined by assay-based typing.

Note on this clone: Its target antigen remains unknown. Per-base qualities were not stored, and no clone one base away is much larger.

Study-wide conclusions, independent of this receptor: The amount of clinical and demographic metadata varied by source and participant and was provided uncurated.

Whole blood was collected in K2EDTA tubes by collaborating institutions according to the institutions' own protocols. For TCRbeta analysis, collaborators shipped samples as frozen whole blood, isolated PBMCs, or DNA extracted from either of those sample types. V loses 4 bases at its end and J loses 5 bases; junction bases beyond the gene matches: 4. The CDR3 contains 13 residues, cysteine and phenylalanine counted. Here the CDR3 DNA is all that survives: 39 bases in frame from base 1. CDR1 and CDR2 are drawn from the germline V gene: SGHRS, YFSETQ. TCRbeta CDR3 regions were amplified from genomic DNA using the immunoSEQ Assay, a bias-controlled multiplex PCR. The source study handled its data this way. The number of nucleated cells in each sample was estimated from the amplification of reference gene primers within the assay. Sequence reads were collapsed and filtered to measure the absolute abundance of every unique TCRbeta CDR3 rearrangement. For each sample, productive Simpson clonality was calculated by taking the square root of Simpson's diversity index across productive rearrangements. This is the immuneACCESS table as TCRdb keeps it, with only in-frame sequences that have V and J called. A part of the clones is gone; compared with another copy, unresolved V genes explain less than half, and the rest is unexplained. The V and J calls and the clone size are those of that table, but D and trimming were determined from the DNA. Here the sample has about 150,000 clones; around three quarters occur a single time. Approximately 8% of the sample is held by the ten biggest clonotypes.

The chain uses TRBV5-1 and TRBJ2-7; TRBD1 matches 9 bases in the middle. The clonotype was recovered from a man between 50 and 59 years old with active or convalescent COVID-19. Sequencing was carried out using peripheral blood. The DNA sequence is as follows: TGCGCCAGCAGCCGACAGGGGGTCCACGAGCAGTACTTC. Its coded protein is CASSRQGVHEQYF.